The rows below give T cell receptor beta chains drawn from one sample of a study of blood T cell repertoires in COVID-19. Assay: immunoSEQ multiplex PCR; the TCRdb copy retains only in-frame clones and omits some. Of about 320,000 clones in the sample, approximately 89% were seen once. Sample: PBMCs or T cells enriched from blood (not recorded which). The receptor source for this set is a young man who had recovered from COVID-19. Each CDR3 is given with its conserved first and last residue. D genes are given only for firm matches. Some rows have no size entry. The others give once, few or many, or a class for an expanded clone.

D	size	V	J	CDR3	DNA
NA	NA	TRBV14	TRBJ1-3	CASSHLLRDTIYF	TGTGCCAGCAGCCATCTCCTGAGGGACACCATATATTTT
TRBD1	NA	TRBV7-8	TRBJ2-7	CASRFAPGTDYEQYF	TGTGCCAGCAGGTTTGCCCCGGGGACAGACTACGAGCAGTACTTC
TRBD2	NA	TRBV5-1	TRBJ2-7	CASSLGSGTTHYEQYF	TGCGCCAGCAGCTTGGGGTCCGGGACTACACACTACGAGCAGTACTTC
TRBD2	NA	TRBV13	TRBJ2-5	CASSLLAAYQETQYF	TGTGCCAGCAGCCTCCTAGCGGCGTACCAAGAGACCCAGTACTTC
NA	NA	TRBV7-9	TRBJ1-1	CASSLGEGAEGAFF	TGTGCCAGCAGCTTAGGGGAAGGGGCGGAGGGAGCTTTCTTT
NA	NA	TRBV6-5	TRBJ1-5	CASSSSPHRDHQPQHF	TGTGCCAGCAGTTCCTCGCCCCACAGGGACCATCAGCCCCAGCATTTT
NA	NA	TRBV13	TRBJ2-5	CASSQGLSEETQYF	TGTGCCAGCAGCCAAGGACTGTCTGAAGAGACCCAGTACTTC
NA	NA	TRBV24-1	TRBJ2-1	CATSDKATTLGGEQFF	TGTGCCACCAGTGACAAAGCTACTACTTTAGGCGGTGAGCAGTTCTTC
TRBD1	NA	TRBV23-1	TRBJ1-6	CASSQRTGSDNSPLHF	TGCGCCAGCAGTCAAAGGACAGGGTCTGATAATTCACCCCTCCACTTT
NA	few	TRBV10-1	TRBJ2-3	CASSEIAERLTDTQYF	TGCGCCAGCAGTGAGATCGCGGAGCGACTCACAGATACGCAGTATTTT
NA	NA	TRBV11-2	TRBJ1-1	CASSLDRTRVTEAFF	TGTGCCAGCAGCTTAGATCGGACTAGGGTTACTGAAGCTTTCTTT
TRBD2	few	TRBV27	TRBJ2-1	CASSYATGTSEGDEQFF	TGTGCCAGCAGTTACGCAACCGGGACTAGCGAGGGGGATGAGCAGTTCTTC
NA	NA	TRBV6-5	TRBJ2-7	CASSYSRNYEQYF	TGTGCCAGCAGTTACTCGAGGAACTACGAGCAGTACTTC
TRBD2	NA	TRBV28	TRBJ2-5	CASRPLLAGHQETQYF	TGTGCCAGCAGACCCCTACTAGCGGGGCACCAAGAGACCCAGTACTTC
NA	NA	TRBV2	TRBJ2-6	CATPVYGTNVLTF	TGTGCCACCCCGGTCTACGGGACCAACGTCCTGACTTTC
NA	NA	TRBV11-3	TRBJ1-1	CASSLGLSEAFF	TGTGCCAGCAGCTTAGGCCTTAGCGAAGCTTTCTTT
NA	NA	TRBV5-1	TRBJ2-6	CASSFNRVQLGANVLTF	TGCGCCAGCAGCTTTAACCGGGTCCAATTAGGGGCCAACGTCCTGACTTTC
NA	NA	TRBV5-8	TRBJ1-5	CASSLNRVFTDQPQHF	TGTGCCAGCAGCTTGAACAGGGTGTTTACTGATCAGCCCCAGCATTTT
NA	NA	TRBV19	TRBJ1-4	CASSWGSQQREKLFF	TGTGCCAGTAGTTGGGGCTCCCAGCAGCGTGAAAAACTGTTTTTT
NA	NA	TRBV7-9	TRBJ2-3	CASSQARGSSTDTQYF	TGTGCCAGCAGCCAGGCACGAGGGTCTAGCACAGATACGCAGTATTTT
TRBD2	NA	TRBV11-2	TRBJ2-5	CASSPRASGGRAQYF	TGTGCCAGCAGCCCCCGGGCTAGCGGGGGCCGGGCCCAGTACTTC
TRBD2	NA	TRBV30	TRBJ2-1	CAWSAASGGANRFF	TGTGCCTGGAGTGCGGCTAGCGGGGGGGCCAATCGGTTCTTC
TRBD2	NA	TRBV30	TRBJ2-5	CGLARYETQYF	TGTGGACTAGCACGTTATGAGACCCAGTACTTC
TRBD1	once	TRBV15	TRBJ2-7	CATSSGTGVWEQYF	TGTGCCACCAGCAGCGGGACAGGGGTTTGGGAGCAGTACTTC
NA	few	TRBV3-1/TRBV3-2	TRBJ2-7	CASSLGAYEQYF	TGTGCCAGCAGCCTCGGGGCCTACGAGCAGTACTTC
NA	NA	TRBV28	TRBJ1-4	CASRTQGNLNQDEKLFF	TGTGCCAGCAGGACTCAGGGGAACCTGAACCAAGATGAAAAACTGTTTTTT
NA	NA	TRBV2	TRBJ1-2	CASSEVYSDGYTF	TGTGCCAGCAGTGAGGTATACAGTGATGGCTACACCTTC
NA	NA	TRBV5-6	TRBJ2-7	CASSLQGTEYEQYF	TGTGCCAGCAGCTTGCAGGGGACGGAGTACGAGCAGTACTTC
TRBD2	NA	TRBV7-9	TRBJ2-5	CASSPTGRGRETQYF	TGTGCCAGCAGCCCCACCGGGAGGGGGAGGGAGACCCAGTACTTC
NA	NA	TRBV30	TRBJ2-7	CAWSTDLTYEQYF	TGTGCCTGGAGTACGGACTTAACCTACGAGCAGTACTTC
TRBD2	NA	TRBV2	TRBJ2-7	CASSETGLVAYEQYF	TGTGCCAGCAGTGAAACCGGACTAGTCGCTTACGAGCAGTACTTC
TRBD1	NA	TRBV24-1	TRBJ2-5	CATSDFLQGAGETQYF	TGTGCCACCAGTGATTTCCTACAGGGGGCTGGAGAGACCCAGTACTTC
NA	NA	TRBV7-9	TRBJ2-7	CASSNRYEQYF	TGTGCCAGCAGCAACCGGTACGAGCAGTACTTC
NA	NA	TRBV3-1/TRBV3-2	TRBJ2-5	CASSLRETQYF	TGTGCCAGCAGCCTCCGAGAGACCCAGTACTTC
NA	once	TRBV27	TRBJ1-2	CASSHSFGDTVKGYTF	TGTGCCAGCAGCCACTCTTTTGGGGACACAGTAAAGGGCTACACCTTC
NA	NA	TRBV7-9	TRBJ1-3	CASSLVLPSGNTIYF	TGTGCCAGCAGCTTAGTTCTCCCCTCTGGAAACACCATATATTTT
NA	NA	TRBV5-4	TRBJ2-1	CASSPTRAVYNEQFF	TGTGCCAGCAGCCCCACTAGGGCTGTTTACAATGAGCAGTTCTTC
TRBD1	NA	TRBV5-1	TRBJ2-7	CASSGGRTGIVYEQYF	TGCGCCAGCAGCGGAGGGAGGACAGGGATAGTCTACGAGCAGTACTTC
NA	NA	TRBV7-3	TRBJ2-3	CASSFKPGVRPSTDTQYF	TGTGCCAGCAGCTTCAAGCCGGGGGTGAGACCTAGCACAGATACGCAGTATTTT
NA	NA	TRBV4-1	TRBJ1-4	CASSQAGQGGEKLFF	TGCGCCAGCAGCCAAGCCGGGCAGGGAGGAGAAAAACTGTTTTTT
NA	NA	TRBV5-4	TRBJ2-1	CASSLPGFVYNEQFF	TGTGCCAGCAGCTTGCCGGGGTTTGTTTACAATGAGCAGTTCTTC
NA	few	TRBV5-4	TRBJ1-5	CASSSNQGSPQPQHF	TGTGCCAGCAGCTCCAACCAGGGGTCCCCTCAGCCCCAGCATTTT
NA	NA	TRBV30	TRBJ1-6	CAWSVLIENSPLHF	TGTGCCTGGAGTGTGTTAATTGAGAATTCACCCCTCCACTTT
TRBD1	NA	TRBV19	TRBJ2-2	CASSISGQGRAGELFF	TGTGCCAGTAGTATCTCCGGACAGGGGCGCGCCGGGGAGCTGTTTTTT
NA	NA	TRBV5-1	TRBJ2-2	CASSLDTRGNTGELFF	TGCGCCAGCAGCTTGGACACCCGGGGGAACACCGGGGAGCTGTTTTTT
TRBD1	NA	TRBV28	TRBJ1-3	CASSRGQGRNTIYF	TGTGCCAGCAGCCGCGGACAGGGAAGAAACACCATATATTTT
TRBD2	NA	TRBV9	TRBJ2-7	CASSVGPETSASYEQYF	TGTGCCAGCAGCGTAGGTCCCGAGACTAGCGCCTCCTACGAGCAGTACTTC
NA	NA	TRBV28	TRBJ1-2	CASSLWGPHYGYTF	TGTGCCAGCAGTTTATGGGGGCCCCACTATGGCTACACCTTC